The 14 T cell receptor beta chains presented below share a single source sample, sequenced in a study of blood T cell repertoires in COVID-19 (dated by TCRdb to 2020 to 2022). Libraries were built with the immunoSEQ multiplex PCR assay. Here the immuneACCESS table is served through TCRdb, limited to in-frame sequences with V and J called. Missing clones are a known gap in these copies; in checked studies unresolved V genes cover under half, and the rest lacks a known reason. For this sample there are 250,000 to 400,000 clones; 75% to 90% appear just once. The ten largest make up 2.5% to 3.5% of the sample. Source material: peripheral blood. These receptors were collected from a woman aged 30 to 39 with COVID-19, enrolled during active disease.

V gene TRBV5-6 combines with J gene TRBJ2-3; D may be TRBD2 (5 bases). The CDR3 length is 15 residues. Germline V lookup: CDR1 SGHDT, CDR2 YYEEEE. V was trimmed by 1 base and J by 0 bases, leaving 9 bases between them. The CDR3 spells CASSLTGLSTDTQYF. As DNA, the CDR3 is TGTGCCAGCAGCTTGACCGGACTTAGCACAGATACGCAGTATTTT.

The CDR3 sequence is CASLIEENTEAFF. Written as DNA, the CDR3 is TGTGCCAGCTTAATAGAGGAGAACACTGAAGCTTTCTTT. The chain recombines TRBV6-5 with TRBJ1-1; D not certain. CDR3 length: 13 amino acids. The ends were cut back, 8 bases at V and 1 base at J, with 11 bases in the middle. CDR1 MNHEY and CDR2 SVGAGI come from the germline V gene.

The sample holds one count of this clone. The V gene is TRBV5-5, the J gene TRBJ1-2; D perhaps matches TRBD1 (6 bases). The V end lost 3 bases, the J end lost 8 bases, and 23 bases lay between the germline ends. Germline V CDR1 and CDR2: SGHKS, YYEKEE (reference sequence). CDR3 size: 16 residues. The CDR3 DNA is TGTGCCAGCAGCTCCGGCGTGGGCAGGGGACCGGGGGGCTACACCTTC. It specifies CASSSGVGRGPGGYTF.

A single count supports this clone. The chain employs TRBV11-2 and TRBJ2-7; 9 nucleotides match TRBD2. Germline values: CDR1 SGHAT, CDR2 FQNNGV. J was trimmed by 0 bases and V by 5 bases; bases with no gene match: 8. The CDR3 loop spans 16 amino acids. The CDR3: CASSHGLALSSYEQYF. DNA of the CDR3: TGTGCCAGCAGCCATGGACTAGCGCTTAGCTCCTACGAGCAGTACTTC.

The V gene is TRBV27, the J gene TRBJ2-2; weak D call: TRBD1 (6 bases). The CDR3 is made up of 16 amino acids. Deletions cut 6 bases from V and 3 bases from J, with 17 bases between. Germline V gene lookup returns CDR1 MNHEY and CDR2 SMNVEV (reference sequence). The CDR3: CASSRNRASYTGELFF. CDR3 coding DNA: TGTGCCAGCAGCCGTAACAGGGCATCCTACACCGGGGAGCTGTTTTTT.

V is TRBV28 and J is TRBJ1-5; maybe TRBD1 (6 bases). V was clipped by 5 bases and J by 6 bases, with 14 bases between them. The CDR3 consists of 14 residues. The germline gives CDR1 MDHEN, CDR2 SYDVKM. CDR3 protein: CASSLQGQGQPQHF. CDR3 coding DNA: TGTGCCAGCAGTCTACAGGGTCAGGGTCAGCCCCAGCATTTT.

The chain is built from TRBV19 and TRBJ2-1; 9 bases are shared with TRBD1. This CDR3 contains 15 residues. Trimming at V came to 7 bases and at J to 7 bases, leaving 11 bases not matched to a gene. Germline CDR1 and CDR2: LNHDA and SQIVND (reference sequence). The CDR3 reads CASTAYGTGINEQFF. The CDR3 coding sequence is TGTGCCAGTACCGCTTACGGGACAGGGATAAATGAGCAGTTCTTC.

V usage is TRBV4-2 and J usage is TRBJ1-1; D may be TRBD1 (6 bases). CDR3 size: 16 residues. CDR1 LGHNA and CDR2 YNFKEQ come from the germline V gene. V was pared by 4 bases and J by 2 bases, with 17 bases between. The DNA of the CDR3 is TGTGCCAGCAGCCCCTACAGACAGGACACCAACACTGAAGCTTTCTTT. Its translation is CASSPYRQDTNTEAFF.

J is TRBJ2-1 and V is TRBV3-1 (or the pseudogene TRBV3-2); D call uncertain. V shed 0 bases and J shed 4 bases, with 7 bases lying between them. The CDR3 runs to 14 residues. The germline V gene has CDR1 LGHDT and CDR2 YNNKEL (reference sequence). The CDR3 DNA is TGTGCCAGCAGCCAAGAGGGCTGGTACAATGAGCAGTTCTTC. Translating gives CASSQEGWYNEQFF.

The rearrangement uses TRBV11-2 and TRBJ2-1; possibly TRBD2 for D (5 bases). V was trimmed by 1 base and J by 7 bases, leaving 11 bases between them. CDR3 length: 14 amino acids. Germline lookup yields CDR1 SGHAT and CDR2 FQNNGV. CDR3 sequence reads: CASSLGGPGNEQFF. In DNA, the CDR3 is TGTGCCAGCAGCTTAGGCGGGCCGGGGAATGAGCAGTTCTTC.

V usage is TRBV18 and J usage is TRBJ1-1; maybe TRBD1 (5 bases). Germline CDR1 and CDR2: KGHSH and LQKENI. Trimming removed 0 bases from V and 5 bases from J, with 10 bases in between. This CDR3 region has 14 residues. In DNA, the CDR3 is TGTGCCAGCTCACCACCAGGGGAAGGGACTGAAGCTTTCTTT. Translation gives CASSPPGEGTEAFF.

This chain joins TRBV5-1 and TRBJ1-1; D may be TRBD1 (6 bases). The length of the CDR3 is 14 residues. CDR1 and CDR2 (germline): SGHRS, YFSETQ. The V and J ends lost 3 bases and 1 base respectively, with 10 bases between them. The CDR3 protein is CASSSEQGNTEAFF. CDR3 in DNA: TGCGCCAGCAGCTCCGAACAGGGGAACACTGAAGCTTTCTTT.

There are a few counts of this clone. The chain employs TRBV30 and TRBJ1-2; perhaps TRBD1 as D (5 bases). The germline CDR1 and CDR2 sequences are GTSNPN and SVGIG (reference sequence). Trimming took 5 bases from V and 4 from J, leaving 17 bases between them. The CDR3 extends over 14 amino acids. The CDR3: CAWYHQGFGYGYTF. The DNA of the CDR3 is TGTGCCTGGTACCATCAGGGTTTTGGCTATGGCTACACCTTC.

The chain couples TRBV3-1 (or the pseudogene TRBV3-2) to TRBJ2-1, with D hard to call. Germline lookup yields CDR1 LGHDT and CDR2 YNNKEL (reference sequence). The CDR3 has 15 amino acids. Trimming shortened V by 0 bases and J by 6 bases, and 12 bases separated the two germline ends. In DNA, the CDR3 is TGTGCCAGCAGCCAAGAAGCCCTCACCTTCAATGAGCAGTTCTTC. Translating it yields CASSQEALTFNEQFF.